A selection of T cell receptor beta chains follows, all from one sample in a study of T cells in Graves' hyperthyroidism and ophthalmopathy. TCRdb ran MiXCR on the multiplex PCR reads and lists one entry per CDR3 protein. Seen here are about 690,000 distinct CDR3 sequences, around a sixth observed once, and the top ten hold less than 20%. The sample consisted of blood. These receptors were taken from a man between 45 and 60 years old with Graves' hyperthyroidism. CDR3s include the opening cysteine and the closing phenylalanine or tryptophan. D genes are given only for firm matches. Clone size is not always given. Where it is, it says once, few, many or a class for expanded clones.

>TRBV7-3|few|NA|TRBJ2-5
CASSLGGVRETQYF
TGTGCCAGCAGCTTAGGCGGGGTGCGGGAGACCCAGTACTTC
>TRBV27|many|NA|TRBJ1-1
CASSPLSGNTEAFF
TGTGCCAGCAGTCCACTGAGTGGGAACACTGAAGCTTTCTTT
>TRBV27|many|NA|TRBJ2-7
CASSPETGTTPYEQYF
TGTGCCAGCAGTCCGGAAACCGGGACAACCCCCTACGAGCAGTACTTC
>TRBV5-1|NA|NA|TRBJ2-4
CVSSSQGEGGIQYF
TGCGTCAGCAGCTCCCAGGGAGAGGGGGGCATTCAGTACTTC
>TRBV2|NA|NA|TRBJ1-2
CASRGWDTVYGYTF
TGTGCCAGCAGAGGGTGGGATACAGTCTATGGCTACACCTTC
>TRBV2|many|TRBD2|TRBJ2-2
CASTPGLAGFGELFF
TGTGCCAGCACCCCGGGACTAGCGGGATTCGGGGAGCTGTTTTTT
>TRBV6-1|many|NA|TRBJ1-2
CASKWQSHYNYGYTF
TGTGCCAGCAAGTGGCAGTCCCACTATAACTATGGCTACACCTTC
>TRBV27|many|NA|TRBJ2-7
CASSSPGTWPYEQYF
TGTGCCAGCAGTTCCCCCGGGACATGGCCCTACGAGCAGTACTTC
>TRBV3-1|few|NA|TRBJ2-2
CASSQATVGITGELFF
TGTGCCAGCAGCCAAGCTACCGTGGGGATCACCGGGGAGCTGTTTTTT
>TRBV5-8|NA|TRBD2|TRBJ2-1
CASSLGGTSSARQFF
TGTGCCAGCAGCTTGGGAGGGACTAGTTCTGCACGGCAGTTCTTC
>TRBV20-1|NA|NA|TRBJ1-1
CSAIRDPAGTEAFF
TGCAGTGCCATAAGGGATCCCGCGGGGACTGAAGCTTTCTTT
>TRBV4-3|few|NA|TRBJ1-2
CASSQDLGGDGYTF
TGCGCCAGCAGCCAAGATCTAGGAGGGGATGGCTACACCTTC
>TRBV2|many|NA|TRBJ1-2
CASSDLGLNYGYTF
TGTGCCAGCAGTGACTTGGGACTTAACTATGGCTACACCTTC